This T cell receptor (beta chain) was identified during a study of T cell responses to AZD1222 COVID-19 vaccine. Study-level results: The CD4 TCRs associated with vaccination extended across spike and predominated at 160-218 and 743-854. Females made up more of the donors, who were largely white British, and clonal diversity may have come out too low.

Here immunoSEQ multiplex PCR was the method, and the copy in TCRdb shows in-frame clones only, minus some. The table lists tens of thousands of clones, about 84% of them singletons, with about 4.6% in the top ten. In germline, CDR1 is SGHTA, CDR2 FQGNSA. The junction had 2 bases not matched to a gene; V was cut back by 7 bases and J by 0 bases. The CDR3 is 14 residues long. A remark on this clone: Its cognate antigen is unknown.

The V gene is TRBV7-2, the J gene TRBJ1-3; 8 bases fit TRBD1. This TCR derives from an adult who received the AZD1222 COVID-19 vaccine. The sample in question was peripheral blood, obtained 28 days after the second AZD1222 dose. The CDR3: CASIDRGSGNTIYF. The DNA for the CDR3 is TGTGCCAGCATCGACAGGGGCTCTGGAAACACCATATATTTT. Using reference TRBV7-2 and TRBJ1-3 for the parts outside the CDR3, the full variable domain is GAGVSQSPSNKVTEKGKDVELRCDPISGHTALYWYRQSLGQGLEFLIYFQGNSAPDKSGLPSDRFSAERTGGSVSTLTIQRTQQEDSAVYLCASIDRGSGNTIYFGEGSWLTVV.